One TCR beta chain is described in this entry. Its antigen is as yet unknown. These data originate in a study of cytomegalovirus exposure and HLA in healthy donors. Study-level results: In terms of immune exposure information, only CMV serostatus was available. Earlier findings revealed that most TCR beta V segments proved productive either about 87% or about 30% of the time.

CDR1 and CDR2 (germline): ENHRY, SYGVKD. The ends were cut back, 0 bases at V and 5 bases at J, with 11 bases in the middle. This CDR3 has 16 amino acids. PCR primers comprised 60 Vbeta and 13 Jbeta primers. Produced via immunoSEQ multiplex PCR; TCRdb's table is partial and in-frame only. The data contain 150,000 to 200,000 clones, roughly 80% of them singletons. The sequence was obtained from a man aged 45 to 65 in good health and CMV-seronegative. Input material: PBMCs. This chain joins TRBV10-3 and TRBJ1-6; D is uncertain. In DNA form, the CDR3 reads TGTGCCATCAGTGAGTCGTCGGGGAGCAATAATTCACCCCTCCACTTT. Translation gives CAISESSGSNNSPLHF.